The 30 T cell receptor beta chains presented below share a single source sample, sequenced in a study of cytomegalovirus exposure and HLA in healthy donors. In the PCR, 60 Vbeta and 13 Jbeta primers were used. Using immunoSEQ multiplex PCR, the repertoire was profiled, and TCRdb retains in-frame clones only, with some absent. The sample shows about 160,000 clones, over 60% of them seen only once. Material for sequencing was PBMCs. The receptors shown here come from a woman in her 50s in good health and CMV-seropositive.

J is TRBJ2-3 and V is TRBV6-1, with D tentatively TRBD2 (6 bases). Trimming removed 4 bases at V and 4 bases at J, with 18 bases between. The V gene's germline CDR1 is MNHNS and CDR2 SASEGT. The CDR3 spans 16 residues. The CDR3 is CASSAWTIPRADTQYF. The CDR3 nucleotides read TGTGCCAGCAGTGCATGGACTATCCCCAGGGCAGATACGCAGTATTTT.

V usage is TRBV27 and J usage is TRBJ1-1; 9 nucleotides match TRBD1. Germline V gene sequence: CDR1 MNHEY, CDR2 SMNVEV (reference sequence). The CDR3 has 13 amino acids. V trimming: 5 bases; J trimming: 6 bases; junction bases outside the gene matches: 4. The CDR3 is CASSLQGAAEAFF. Here the CDR3 DNA reads TGTGCCAGCAGTCTACAGGGGGCGGCTGAAGCTTTCTTT.

The V call is TRBV11-2, the J call TRBJ1-1; 8 nucleotides agree with TRBD1. Germline V lookup: CDR1 SGHAT, CDR2 FQNNGV. Trimming removed 5 bases from V and 5 bases from J; junction bases left unmatched: 10. The CDR3 is 15 amino acids. The chain's CDR3 is CASSTRQGPETEAFF. The CDR3 nucleotides read TGTGCCAGCAGCACTAGACAGGGGCCGGAGACTGAAGCTTTCTTT.

The chain joins TRBV28 to TRBJ1-4; D gene ambiguous. The V and J ends lost 6 bases and 5 bases respectively, with 31 bases between them. The CDR3 is made up of 20 amino acids. Germline-derived CDR1 and CDR2 are MDHEN and SYDVKM. The CDR3 DNA sequence: TGTGCCAGCAGCCCCCCGGTCGGGAGGGTGATTCGGTTGGAGAATGAAAAACTGTTTTTT. Its translation: CASSPPVGRVIRLENEKLFF.

The genes are TRBV9 and TRBJ2-3; a weak D match, TRBD2 (5 bases). Trimming shortened V by 4 bases and J by 2 bases, and 17 bases separated the two germline ends. The CDR3 totals 16 residues. Looked up from germline, CDR1 is SGDLS and CDR2 is YYNGEE. DNA for the CDR3: TGTGCCAGCAGCCACAAACTAGGGCAGAACACAGATACGCAGTATTTT. Translation: CASSHKLGQNTDTQYF.

This clone was counted once. The V gene is TRBV29-1, the J gene TRBJ2-7, with a tentative D call TRBD2 (5 bases). The CDR3 runs 16 residues. Germline V gives CDR1 SQVTM, CDR2 ANQGSEA. V was trimmed by 3 bases and J by 2 bases, leaving 20 bases between them. The CDR3 sequence is CSVDGVGSGRPYEQYF. CDR3 sequence (DNA): TGCAGCGTTGACGGGGTTGGGTCAGGTAGGCCCTACGAGCAGTACTTC.

V usage is TRBV30 and J usage is TRBJ1-2; 7 bases map to TRBD1. Germline loops: CDR1 GTSNPN, CDR2 SVGIG (reference sequence). Unmatched junction bases numbered 5, after V lost 2 bases and J lost 2 bases. CDR3 size: 14 residues. CDR3 sequence reads: CAWSKNRGNYGYTF. In DNA form, the CDR3 reads TGTGCCTGGAGTAAAAACAGGGGAAACTATGGCTACACCTTC.

V gene TRBV10-1 combines with J gene TRBJ2-3; 15 bases line up with TRBD2. Germline CDR1 is WNHNN and CDR2 is SYGVQD (reference sequence). V was pared by 9 bases and J by 0 bases, with 10 bases of the junction left unmatched. The CDR3 has 18 amino acids. CDR3 coding DNA: TGCGCCAGACTCAGGACTAGCGGGGGGGATACTAGCACAGATACGCAGTATTTT. Translation gives CARLRTSGGDTSTDTQYF.

This clone came up a few times. The rearrangement joins TRBV2 to TRBJ2-3; D is possibly TRBD2 (5 bases). Trimming removed 4 bases at V and 0 bases at J, with 8 bases between. CDR3 length equals 14 residues. Germline assignment: CDR1 SNHLY and CDR2 FYNNEI. The CDR3 protein is CASSGRTSTDTQYF. The CDR3 DNA reads TGTGCCAGCAGTGGGAGGACTAGCACAGATACGCAGTATTTT. Full variable domain (missing parts from reference TRBV2 and TRBJ2-3): EPEVTQTPSHQVTQMGQEVILRCVPISNHLYFYWYRQILGQKVEFLVSFYNNEISEKSEIFDDQFSVERPDGSNFTLKIRSTKLEDSAMYFCASSGRTSTDTQYFGPGTRLTVL.

The rearrangement uses TRBV5-1 and TRBJ2-7; 9 bases are a match to TRBD1. The CDR3 consists of 14 residues. J lost 2 bases, V lost 9 bases, and 9 bases had no gene match. The V gene's germline CDR1 is SGHRS and CDR2 YFSETQ. The CDR3 DNA reads TGCGCCACCTCTCGGGACAGGGCGACCTACGAGCAGTACTTC. This translates into CATSRDRATYEQYF.

This chain links TRBV7-9 with TRBJ2-5, with 10 bases that match TRBD2. In germline, CDR1 is SEHNR, CDR2 FQNEAQ (reference sequence). This CDR3 spans 17 amino acids. The junction had 8 bases not matched to a gene; V was cut back by 1 base and J by 3 bases. CDR3: CASSLGGSGRAEETQYF. The CDR3, as DNA: TGTGCCAGCAGCTTAGGGGGCAGCGGGAGGGCCGAAGAGACCCAGTACTTC.

This chain uses TRBV10-1 with TRBJ2-2; D might be TRBD2 (6 bases). This CDR3 has 14 residues. Per germline, CDR1 WNHNN and CDR2 SYGVQD (reference sequence). V was cut by 3 bases and J by 5 bases, with 10 bases left in between. As DNA, the CDR3 is TGCGCCAGCAGTGATACGACTAGAACCGGGGAGCTGTTTTTT. It yields the protein CASSDTTRTGELFF.

J is TRBJ2-1 and V is TRBV4-2, with 8 bases that match TRBD1. Germline V gives CDR1 LGHNA, CDR2 YNFKEQ. Trimming took 0 bases from V and 4 from J; bases not matched to a gene: 8. This CDR3 region has 17 residues. The CDR3 nucleotides read TGTGCCAGCAGCCAAGATGGAAGGACAGGGATATACAATGAGCAGTTCTTC. The encoded protein is CASSQDGRTGIYNEQFF.

A remark on this clone: The same CDR3 can be traced to other DNA sequences in this sample. V and J are TRBV18 and TRBJ1-1, with D possibly matching TRBD1 (5 bases). The length of the CDR3 is 14 residues. The ends were cut back, 0 bases at V and 5 bases at J, with 10 bases in the middle. Germline CDR1 and CDR2: KGHSH and LQKENI. For the CDR3, the DNA is TGTGCCAGCTCACCACCGGGGGGTGGGACTGAAGCTTTCTTT. Amino acid sequence: CASSPPGGGTEAFF.

The chain joins TRBV18 to TRBJ2-5; TRBD1 is a possible D gene (6 bases). The CDR3 sequence is 13 residues long. CDR1 is KGHSH and CDR2 is LQKENI in the germline V gene. V lost 3 bases to trimming and J lost 5 bases, with 10 bases between them. The CDR3 region is CASSPLDSETQYF. In nucleotides, the CDR3 is TGTGCCAGCTCACCCCTGGACAGCGAGACCCAGTACTTC.

The V call is TRBV5-4, the J call TRBJ1-4; D is possibly TRBD1 (5 bases). The V and J ends lost 4 bases and 10 bases respectively, with 14 bases between them. CDR1 is SGHNT and CDR2 is YYREEE in the germline V gene (reference sequence). The CDR3 is made up of 13 amino acids. Written as DNA, the CDR3 is TGTGCCAGCAGCCAGGACACCTGGGGAAAACTGTTTTTT. Translated: CASSQDTWGKLFF.

The V gene is TRBV2, the J gene TRBJ2-7, with D perhaps TRBD1 (6 bases). Germline loops: CDR1 SNHLY, CDR2 FYNNEI. The CDR3 is 14 residues long. Trimming pared 10 bases from V and 0 bases from J, leaving 16 bases between. For the CDR3, the DNA is TGTGCCAACTTAATAGGGGGAAACTCCTACGAGCAGTACTTC. Its translation is CANLIGGNSYEQYF. The full variable domain, completed using reference TRBV2 and TRBJ2-7, is EPEVTQTPSHQVTQMGQEVILRCVPISNHLYFYWYRQILGQKVEFLVSFYNNEISEKSEIFDDQFSVERPDGSNFTLKIRSTKLEDSAMYFCANLIGGNSYEQYFGPGTRLTVT.

The chain carries TRBV2 and TRBJ2-5; 7 nucleotides match TRBD2. CDR3 length: 12 residues. Per germline, CDR1 SNHLY and CDR2 FYNNEI. The J segment lost 5 bases and the V segment lost 8 bases, leaving 5 bases of the junction unmatched. CDR3 protein: CASYLAEETQYF. The CDR3 nucleotides are TGTGCCAGCTACCTAGCGGAGGAGACCCAGTACTTC. Filled out from reference TRBV2 and TRBJ2-5, the complete variable domain reads EPEVTQTPSHQVTQMGQEVILRCVPISNHLYFYWYRQILGQKVEFLVSFYNNEISEKSEIFDDQFSVERPDGSNFTLKIRSTKLEDSAMYFCASYLAEETQYFGPGTRLLVL.

The V and J genes are TRBV2 and TRBJ2-1; 11 bases fit TRBD2. This CDR3 contains 16 residues. With 6 bases clipped from V and 1 base from J, the junction kept 5 bases outside the gene matches. Germline CDR1 SNHLY, CDR2 FYNNEI. The chain's CDR3 is CASRISGGGSYNEQFF. CDR3 DNA: TGTGCCAGCAGGATTAGCGGGGGGGGGTCCTACAATGAGCAGTTCTTC.

The rearrangement uses TRBV29-1 and TRBJ1-1; D remains unclear. V was pared by 3 bases and J by 5 bases, with 10 bases between. Germline V gene data show CDR1 as SQVTM and CDR2 as ANQGSEA. The CDR3 totals 12 residues. CDR3 residues: CSVDAWETEAFF. The CDR3 region has the DNA TGCAGCGTTGATGCGTGGGAGACTGAAGCTTTCTTT.

A note on this clone: A read error may produce the germline difference seen at one junction end. Other DNA sequences within the sample encode an identical CDR3. The V and J genes are TRBV7-2 and TRBJ2-7; 10 positions agree with TRBD1. The CDR3 has 15 residues. Per germline, CDR1 SGHTA and CDR2 FQGNSA. CDR3 region: CASSLAGTGDYEQYF. CDR3 coding DNA: TGTGCCAGCAGCCTAGCCGGGACAGGGGACTACGAGCAGTACTTC. Combining the CDR3 with reference TRBV7-2 and TRBJ2-7 gives the whole variable domain GAGVSQSPSNKVTEKGKDVELRCDPISGHTALYWYRQSLGQGLEFLIYFQGNSAPDKSGLPSDRFSAERTGGSVSTLTIQRTQQEDSAVYLCASSLAGTGDYEQYFGPGTRLTVT.

The genes are TRBV23-1 and TRBJ2-5; 9 nucleotides align to TRBD1. TRBV23-1 has ORF status, its function being uncertain. CDR3 size: 15 residues. The junction had 3 bases not matched to a gene; V was cut back by 2 bases and J by 2 bases. Here the CDR3 reads CASSQPGTGQETQYF. The CDR3 region has the DNA TGCGCCAGCAGTCAACCCGGGACAGGGCAAGAGACCCAGTACTTC.

The V gene is TRBV6-5, the J gene TRBJ2-3; 7 positions agree with TRBD2. The J segment lost 0 bases and the V segment lost 8 bases, leaving 8 bases of the junction unmatched. The CDR3 totals 15 residues. CDR1 is MNHEY and CDR2 is SVGAGI in the germline V gene. CDR3 coding DNA: TGTGCCAGCGGGCGGGGGACCTCTAGCACAGATACGCAGTATTTT. This codes for CASGRGTSSTDTQYF.

V is TRBV19 and J is TRBJ2-5; D gene ambiguous. This CDR3 region has 13 residues. Per germline, CDR1 LNHDA and CDR2 SQIVND (reference sequence). Trimming left V 6 bases short and J 4 bases short, with 12 bases between. CDR3 sequence reads: CASRDTPRETQYF. The CDR3 nucleotides read TGTGCCAGTAGAGACACCCCCAGAGAGACCCAGTACTTC. The full variable domain, with the rest looked up from reference TRBV19 and TRBJ2-5, is DGGITQSPKYLFRKEGQNVTLSCEQNLNHDAMYWYRQDPGQGLRLIYYSQIVNDFQKGDIAEGYSVSREKKESFPLTVTSAQKNPTAFYLCASRDTPRETQYFGPGTRLLVL.

J is TRBJ1-4 and V is TRBV11-2; 8 nucleotides align to TRBD1. Germline V gene sequence: CDR1 SGHAT, CDR2 FQNNGV. There are 14 residues in the CDR3. Trimming cost V 6 bases and J 8 bases; bases outside gene matches: 8. The CDR3 reads CASRDDRGDEKLFF. CDR3 nucleotides: TGTGCCAGCAGGGATGACAGGGGCGACGAAAAACTGTTTTTT.

This chain links TRBV5-1 with TRBJ1-6; a possible D gene is TRBD1 (5 bases). This CDR3 is 18 amino acids long. Germline V gene sequence: CDR1 SGHRS, CDR2 YFSETQ. Trimming took off 4 bases at V and 0 bases at J, with 17 bases between the two ends. CDR3 sequence reads: CASSPAGTTSSYNSPLHF. In DNA form, the CDR3 reads TGCGCCAGCAGCCCGGCAGGGACTACAAGCTCCTATAATTCACCCCTCCACTTT.

The chain links TRBV5-4 to TRBJ2-7, with D perhaps TRBD2 (6 bases). The CDR3 contains 13 residues. The germline V and J ends were trimmed by 1 base and 6 bases, with 11 bases remaining between them. From germline, CDR1 is SGHNT and CDR2 YYREEE (reference sequence). The CDR3 loop reads CASSLREKTEQYF. CDR3 DNA: TGTGCCAGCAGCTTGCGGGAGAAGACCGAGCAGTACTTC.

The chain carries TRBV5-6 and TRBJ2-2; D is possibly TRBD2 (7 bases). The CDR3 is made up of 17 amino acids. V dropped 4 bases and J dropped 6 bases, with 22 bases sitting between them. Germline assignment: CDR1 SGHDT and CDR2 YYEEEE. CDR3 DNA: TGTGCCAGCAGCCCCTCGGGGGGCGGCGGGCGGTCCGGGGAGCTGTTTTTT. Translating it yields CASSPSGGGGRSGELFF.

V gene TRBV7-9 combines with J gene TRBJ2-1; 9 nucleotides agree with TRBD2. The CDR3 has 13 amino acids. Looked up from germline, CDR1 is SEHNR and CDR2 is FQNEAQ (reference sequence). J was trimmed by 5 bases and V by 8 bases; bases with no gene match: 4. In DNA form, the CDR3 reads TGTGCCAGCGAAAGGACTAGCGACAATGAGCAGTTCTTC. As protein: CASERTSDNEQFF.

The chain uses TRBV7-2 and TRBJ2-5, with TRBD2 matching over 8 bases. Germline CDR1 SGHTA, CDR2 FQGNSA. The CDR3 runs to 16 residues. The V gene end was trimmed by 0 bases and the J gene end by 2 bases; junction bases not matched to a gene: 5. CDR3 bases: TGTGCCAGCAGCTTAGCGTTTCGGGGGGGGCAAGAGACCCAGTACTTC. The encoded protein is CASSLAFRGGQETQYF.